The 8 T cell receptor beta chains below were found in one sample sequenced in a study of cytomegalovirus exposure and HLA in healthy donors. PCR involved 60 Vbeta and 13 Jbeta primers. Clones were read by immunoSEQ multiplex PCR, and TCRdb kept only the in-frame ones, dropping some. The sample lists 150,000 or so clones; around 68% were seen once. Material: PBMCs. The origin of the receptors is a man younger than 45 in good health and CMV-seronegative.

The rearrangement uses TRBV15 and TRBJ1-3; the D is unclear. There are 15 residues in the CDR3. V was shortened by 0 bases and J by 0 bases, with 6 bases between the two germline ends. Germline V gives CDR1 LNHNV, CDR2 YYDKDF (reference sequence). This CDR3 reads CATSRDTNSGNTIYF. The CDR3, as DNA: TGTGCCACCAGCAGAGACACTAACTCTGGAAACACCATATATTTT.

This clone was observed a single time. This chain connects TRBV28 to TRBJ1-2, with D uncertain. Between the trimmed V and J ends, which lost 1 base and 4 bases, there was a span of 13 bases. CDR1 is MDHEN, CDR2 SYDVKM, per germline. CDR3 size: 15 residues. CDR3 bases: TGTGCCAGCAGTTTATCCCTAGACGGAACCTATGGCTACACCTTC. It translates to CASSLSLDGTYGYTF.

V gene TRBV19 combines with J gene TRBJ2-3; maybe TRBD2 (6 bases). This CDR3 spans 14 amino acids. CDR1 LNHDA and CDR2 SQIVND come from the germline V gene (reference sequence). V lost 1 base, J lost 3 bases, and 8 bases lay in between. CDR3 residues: CASSIAGETDTQYF. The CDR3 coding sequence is TGTGCCAGTAGTATAGCGGGGGAAACAGATACGCAGTATTTT.

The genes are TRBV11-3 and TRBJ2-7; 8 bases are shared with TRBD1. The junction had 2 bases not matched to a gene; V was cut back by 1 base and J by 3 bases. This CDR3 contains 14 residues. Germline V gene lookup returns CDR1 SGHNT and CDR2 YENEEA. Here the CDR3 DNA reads TGTGCCAGCAGCTTAGGGACAGGGAACTACGAGCAGTACTTC. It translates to CASSLGTGNYEQYF.

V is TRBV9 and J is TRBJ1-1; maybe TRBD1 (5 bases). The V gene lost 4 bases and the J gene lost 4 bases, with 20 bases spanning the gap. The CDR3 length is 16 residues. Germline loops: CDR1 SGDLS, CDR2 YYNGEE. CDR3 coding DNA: TGTGCCAGCAGCCAATCTACCAGCGCAGGGATCACTGAAGCTTTCTTT. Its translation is CASSQSTSAGITEAFF.

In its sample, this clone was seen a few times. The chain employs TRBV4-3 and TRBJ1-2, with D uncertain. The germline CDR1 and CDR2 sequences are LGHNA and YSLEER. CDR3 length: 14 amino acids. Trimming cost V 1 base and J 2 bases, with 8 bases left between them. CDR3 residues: CASSQGEANYGYTF. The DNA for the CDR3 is TGCGCCAGCAGCCAAGGAGAGGCCAACTATGGCTACACCTTC.

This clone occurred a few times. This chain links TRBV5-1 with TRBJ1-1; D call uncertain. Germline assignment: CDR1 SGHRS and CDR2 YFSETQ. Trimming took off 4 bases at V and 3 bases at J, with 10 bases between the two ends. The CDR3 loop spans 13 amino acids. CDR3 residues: CASSLTRDTEAFF. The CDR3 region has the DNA TGCGCCAGCAGCCTTACCCGGGACACTGAAGCTTTCTTT.

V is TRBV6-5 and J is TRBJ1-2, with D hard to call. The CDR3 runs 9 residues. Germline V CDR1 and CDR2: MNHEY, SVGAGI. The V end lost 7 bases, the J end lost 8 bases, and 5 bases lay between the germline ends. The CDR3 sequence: CASMRGYTF. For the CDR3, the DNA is TGTGCCAGCATGCGGGGCTACACCTTC.